This T cell receptor (beta chain) came from a study of blood T cells in healthy people across ages. Study-wide results and caveats: Unknown CMV status may confound age-related changes in expanded clones. Older age went with lower TCR beta diversity per million T cells, in a roughly linear way.

Per the germline V gene, CDR1 is LNHNV and CDR2 is YYDKDF (reference sequence). This CDR3 is built from 15 residues. Unmatched junction bases numbered 4, after V lost 1 base and J lost 2 bases. It was with a sample-barcoded 5' primer and a J-beta primer mix that a second PCR of roughly 7 to 12 cycles was run. Each cDNA molecule carried a tag from a template-switch adaptor that contained 12 random nucleotides. TCRdb independently ran MiXCR on the 5' RACE reads; one entry per CDR3 protein. Seen here are 730,000 or so distinct CDR3 sequences, over 40% observed once, and the top ten hold approximately 31%. This clonotype was counted only a few times. Its antigen is undetermined.

The sequenced material came from blood. This rearrangement joins TRBV15 to TRBJ1-2; 7 nucleotides agree with TRBD1. The source of this sequence is a man older than 75 in good health. CDR3 nucleotides: TGTGCCACCAGCAGAGGCAAGGGACAGAACTATGGCTACACCTTC. This encodes CATSRGKGQNYGYTF.